Listed below are T cell receptor beta chains from one sample, sequenced in a study of blood T cell repertoires in COVID-19. Only in-frame clones appear in the TCRdb table, and some are missing; sequencing was by immunoSEQ multiplex PCR. The table lists about 100,000 clones, around 87% of them singletons, with approximately 10% in the top ten. Input material: peripheral blood. Receptor source: a woman in her twenties or thirties with acute or convalescent COVID-19. Both conserved end residues are part of each CDR3. The order of the fields is V gene, J gene, D gene, clone size, CDR3 protein, CDR3 DNA. The D gene is left open where the match is weak. Some rows mark clone size as missing; the rest say once, few, many or name a class of expanded clone.

TRBV18	TRBJ1-5	TRBD1	NA	CASSLEQGANQPQHF	TGTGCCAGCTCACTCGAGCAGGGGGCTAATCAGCCCCAGCATTTT
TRBV28	TRBJ1-2	NA	few	CASSSGLYGYTF	TGTGCCAGCAGTTCAGGTTTATATGGCTACACCTTC
TRBV6-5	TRBJ1-6	NA	NA	CASRQDRFSPLHF	TGTGCCAGCAGGCAGGATAGATTTTCACCCCTCCACTTT
TRBV28	TRBJ1-5	NA	NA	CASRTAGSNQPQHF	TGTGCCAGCAGAACCGCGGGGAGCAATCAGCCCCAGCATTTT
TRBV5-6	TRBJ2-1	TRBD2	NA	CASSVGTSAYNEQFF	TGTGCCAGCAGCGTAGGGACTAGCGCTTACAATGAGCAGTTCTTC
TRBV6-1	TRBJ2-2	NA	NA	CASSEQPGQNTGELFF	TGTGCCAGCAGTGAGCAACCGGGACAGAACACCGGGGAGCTGTTTTTT
TRBV6-5	TRBJ2-7	TRBD1	NA	CASSPGTGNEQYF	TGTGCCAGCAGTCCAGGGACAGGGAACGAGCAGTACTTC
TRBV7-6	TRBJ2-7	TRBD1	NA	CASSWGQGSYEQYF	TGTGCCAGCAGCTGGGGACAGGGGTCCTACGAGCAGTACTTC
TRBV28	TRBJ1-2	NA	NA	CAGHGSKVDGYTF	TGTGCTGGCCACGGGTCCAAGGTGGATGGCTACACCTTC
TRBV6-5	TRBJ1-2	NA	NA	CASSPSLGAGGYTF	TGTGCCAGCAGCCCATCCCTGGGCGCTGGCGGCTACACCTTC
TRBV15	TRBJ1-5	NA	NA	CATSRGTENQPQHF	TGTGCCACCAGCAGAGGGACAGAAAATCAGCCCCAGCATTTT
TRBV19	TRBJ1-2	TRBD1	NA	CASTPTGGYGYTF	TGTGCCAGTACCCCAACAGGGGGCTATGGCTACACCTTC
TRBV28	TRBJ2-1	TRBD2	few	CASSPSGGSFAYNEQFF	TGTGCCAGCAGTCCTAGCGGGGGCTCCTTCGCCTACAATGAGCAGTTCTTC
TRBV7-6	TRBJ2-3	TRBD1	NA	CASSRRQGSTDTQYF	TGTGCCAGCAGCCGCAGACAGGGAAGCACAGATACGCAGTATTTT
TRBV19	TRBJ1-5	NA	NA	CASSMGKGGPGQPQHF	TGTGCCAGTAGTATGGGGAAGGGAGGTCCGGGTCAGCCCCAGCATTTT
TRBV6-6	TRBJ2-1	NA	NA	CASRASGGILYNEQFF	TGTGCCAGCAGAGCCTCGGGGGGCATCCTTTACAATGAGCAGTTCTTC
TRBV19	TRBJ1-6	NA	NA	CASRGGGSYNSPLHF	TGTGCCAGTAGGGGCGGGGGCTCCTATAATTCACCCCTCCACTTT
TRBV5-1	TRBJ1-3	NA	NA	CASSLFLPSGNTIYF	TGCGCCAGCAGCTTGTTCCTCCCCTCTGGAAACACCATATATTTT
TRBV6-6	TRBJ1-4	NA	NA	CASRLGSAGNEKLFF	TGTGCCAGCAGACTGGGCTCTGCCGGTAATGAAAAACTGTTTTTT
TRBV2	TRBJ2-1	NA	NA	CASSGGQSYNEQFF	TGTGCCAGCAGTGGGGGGCAGTCCTACAATGAGCAGTTCTTC
TRBV30	TRBJ1-1	NA	NA	CAWSPRGARTEAFF	TGTGCCTGGAGCCCGCGCGGGGCGAGAACTGAAGCTTTCTTT
TRBV7-9	TRBJ2-6	TRBD1	NA	CASSLEYTGEGANVLTF	TGTGCCAGCAGCTTAGAATATACAGGGGAAGGGGCCAACGTCCTGACTTTC
TRBV29-1	TRBJ2-7	TRBD1	NA	CSVEAGTGEQYF	TGCAGCGTTGAGGCCGGGACAGGCGAGCAGTACTTC
TRBV28	TRBJ1-1	NA	once	CASSSRRNTEAFF	TGTGCCAGCAGTTCCAGAAGGAACACTGAAGCTTTCTTT
TRBV5-6	TRBJ2-7	NA	NA	CASSLGGGQEYF	TGTGCCAGCAGTCTGGGAGGGGGACAGGAGTACTTC
TRBV12-5	TRBJ2-2	TRBD1	NA	CASGRTGAEPTGELFF	TGTGCTAGTGGTCGGACAGGGGCGGAACCCACCGGGGAGCTGTTTTTT
TRBV2	TRBJ2-3	TRBD2	NA	CASSEAGGGAADTQYF	TGTGCCAGCAGTGAGGCTGGCGGGGGGGCAGCAGATACGCAGTATTTT
TRBV27	TRBJ2-3	NA	few	CASSPSRGNPDTQYF	TGTGCCAGCAGCCCCTCCCGGGGGAACCCAGATACGCAGTATTTT
TRBV24-1	TRBJ2-7	TRBD1	NA	CATSASGDSSYEQYF	TGTGCCACCAGTGCTTCCGGGGACAGTTCCTACGAGCAGTACTTC
TRBV2	TRBJ2-3	TRBD2	NA	CASSPAGVVADTQYF	TGTGCCAGCAGCCCAGCGGGGGTGGTGGCAGATACGCAGTATTTT
TRBV9	TRBJ1-4	TRBD1	once	CASSPRPRQGGDEKLFF	TGTGCCAGCAGCCCACGCCCTAGACAGGGAGGAGATGAAAAACTGTTTTTT
TRBV7-9	TRBJ2-5	TRBD2	NA	CASSLPAGEETQYF	TGTGCCAGCAGCTTGCCTGCGGGGGAAGAGACCCAGTACTTC
TRBV28	TRBJ1-6	TRBD1	NA	CASSPQGQDNSPLHF	TGTGCCAGCAGTCCCCAGGGACAGGATAATTCACCCCTCCACTTT
TRBV5-1	TRBJ1-2	NA	once	CASSQDLGYGYTF	TGCGCCAGCAGCCAGGACTTGGGCTATGGCTACACCTTC
TRBV18	TRBJ1-1	TRBD1	NA	CASSWTGQAEAFF	TGTGCCAGCTCTTGGACAGGGCAGGCTGAAGCTTTCTTT
TRBV6-1	TRBJ1-4	NA	NA	CASSYRGNEKLFF	TGTGCCAGCAGTTATAGGGGTAATGAAAAACTGTTTTTT
TRBV7-3	TRBJ1-3	NA	NA	CASSLGIAGNTIYF	TGTGCCAGCAGCTTAGGTATAGCTGGAAACACCATATATTTT
TRBV12-5	TRBJ2-1	NA	once	CASGLLNEQFF	TGTGCTAGTGGTTTGCTGAATGAGCAGTTCTTC
TRBV3-1/TRBV3-2	TRBJ1-1	TRBD1	NA	CASRDREDTEAFF	TGTGCCAGCAGGGACAGGGAGGACACTGAAGCTTTCTTT
TRBV18	TRBJ2-2	NA	NA	CASSPMDSYTGELFF	TGTGCCAGCTCACCAATGGACAGTTACACCGGGGAGCTGTTTTTT
TRBV28	TRBJ1-1	NA	NA	CASSPDARFEAFF	TGTGCCAGCAGTCCCGACGCTAGGTTTGAAGCTTTCTTT
TRBV24-1	TRBJ2-3	TRBD2	once	CATSDGGGITDTQYF	TGTGCCACCAGTGATGGGGGGGGTATCACAGATACGCAGTATTTT
TRBV4-1	TRBJ2-2	NA	NA	CASSQEILASAGELFF	TGCGCCAGCAGCCAAGAGATCCTAGCATCGGCCGGGGAGCTGTTTTTT
TRBV9	TRBJ2-3	NA	NA	CASSVPRTGQRGTDTQYF	TGTGCCAGCAGCGTACCCAGGACGGGACAGCGGGGCACAGATACGCAGTATTTT
TRBV24-1	TRBJ1-1	NA	NA	CATGFGTEAFF	TGTGCCACCGGGTTCGGGACTGAAGCTTTCTTT
TRBV4-1	TRBJ1-5	TRBD1	few	CASSQARGQGVMRGNQPQHF	TGCGCCAGCAGCCAGGCTCGGGGACAGGGCGTTATGAGAGGCAATCAGCCCCAGCATTTT
TRBV7-2	TRBJ1-2	NA	NA	CASSLVQGLRVSSGYTF	TGTGCCAGCAGCTTAGTGCAGGGACTCCGGGTTAGTTCCGGCTACACCTTC
TRBV9	TRBJ1-2	TRBD1	once	CASSVGDRGYGYTF	TGTGCCAGCAGCGTAGGTGACAGGGGCTATGGCTACACCTTC
TRBV27	TRBJ2-2	NA	NA	CASIAGAGGGGELFF	TGTGCCAGCATCGCGGGGGCAGGGGGCGGCGGGGAGCTGTTTTTT
TRBV30	TRBJ1-6	TRBD1	NA	CAWSPGQGGSPLHF	TGTGCCTGGAGCCCCGGACAGGGGGGTTCACCCCTCCACTTT
TRBV6-5	TRBJ2-1	NA	NA	CASAADSYNEQFF	TGTGCCAGCGCGGCGGACAGCTACAATGAGCAGTTCTTC
TRBV28	TRBJ1-2	NA	once	CASSLNPQGILGYTF	TGTGCCAGCAGTCTCAACCCACAGGGTATTCTGGGCTACACCTTC
TRBV5-1	TRBJ1-6	NA	NA	CASSLERHGSPLHF	TGCGCCAGCAGCTTGGAGCGGCATGGCTCACCCCTCCACTTT
TRBV7-2	TRBJ2-7	TRBD2	NA	CASSFLAGGSYEQYF	TGTGCCAGCAGCTTCCTAGCGGGGGGATCCTACGAGCAGTACTTC